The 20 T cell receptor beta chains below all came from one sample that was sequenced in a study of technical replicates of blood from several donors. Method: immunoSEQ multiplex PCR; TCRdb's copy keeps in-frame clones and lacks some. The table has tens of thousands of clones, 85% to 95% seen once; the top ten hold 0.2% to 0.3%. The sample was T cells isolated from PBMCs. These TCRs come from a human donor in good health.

CDR3 nucleotide sequence: TGTGCCAGCAGCCTAGGGAGTGAGCAGTTCTTC. This gives the protein CASSLGSEQFF. The rearrangement joins TRBV14 to TRBJ2-1; possibly TRBD2 for D (5 bases). The V end lost 4 bases, the J end lost 9 bases, and 7 bases lay between the germline ends. Per the germline V gene, CDR1 is SGHDN and CDR2 is FVKESK. The CDR3 is made up of 11 amino acids.

CDR3 coding DNA: TGTGCCAGCAGCTTAGCCCTACGCGGGGGGGCTTGGACCGGGGAGCTGTTTTTT. Amino acids: CASSLALRGGAWTGELFF. The V call is TRBV7-6, the J call TRBJ2-2; 9 bases agree with TRBD2. Germline V gives CDR1 SGHVS, CDR2 FNYEAQ. V lost 0 bases and J lost 5; bases outside the gene matches: 10. CDR3 length: 18 amino acids.

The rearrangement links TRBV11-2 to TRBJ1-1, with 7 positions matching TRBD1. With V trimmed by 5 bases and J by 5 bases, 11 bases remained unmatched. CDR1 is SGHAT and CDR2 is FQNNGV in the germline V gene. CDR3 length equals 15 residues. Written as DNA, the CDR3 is TGTGCCAGCAGCCCCGAAGCAGGGGGTGGGACTGAAGCTTTCTTT. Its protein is CASSPEAGGGTEAFF.

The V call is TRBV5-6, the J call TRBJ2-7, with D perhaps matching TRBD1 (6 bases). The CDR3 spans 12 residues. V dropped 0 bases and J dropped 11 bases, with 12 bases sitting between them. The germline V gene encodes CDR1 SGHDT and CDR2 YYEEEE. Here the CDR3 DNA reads TGTGCCAGCAGCTTGGAGGGGGTTGTCAAGTACTTC. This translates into CASSLEGVVKYF.

The CDR3 spells CASFSRGNTEAFF. In DNA form, the CDR3 reads TGTGCCAGCTTTTCCAGGGGGAACACTGAAGCTTTCTTT. The gene calls are TRBV27 and TRBJ1-1; D possibly corresponds to TRBD1 (6 bases). This CDR3 has 13 amino acids. Between the trimmed V and J ends, which lost 8 bases and 1 base, there was a span of 11 bases. From germline, CDR1 is MNHEY and CDR2 SMNVEV (reference sequence).

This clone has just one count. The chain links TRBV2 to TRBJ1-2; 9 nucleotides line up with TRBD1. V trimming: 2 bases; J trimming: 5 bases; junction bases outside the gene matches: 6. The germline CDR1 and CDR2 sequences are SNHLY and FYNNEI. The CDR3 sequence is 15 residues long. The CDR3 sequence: CASSESSDRGYGYTF. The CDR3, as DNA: TGTGCCAGCAGTGAATCGTCGGACAGGGGATATGGCTACACCTTC.

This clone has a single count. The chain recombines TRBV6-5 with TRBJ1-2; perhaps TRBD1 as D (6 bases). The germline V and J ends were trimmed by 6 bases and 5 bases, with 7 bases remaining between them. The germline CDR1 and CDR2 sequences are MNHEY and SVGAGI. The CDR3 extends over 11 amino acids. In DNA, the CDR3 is TGTGCCAGCAGACAGGGTTATGGCTACACCTTC. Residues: CASRQGYGYTF.

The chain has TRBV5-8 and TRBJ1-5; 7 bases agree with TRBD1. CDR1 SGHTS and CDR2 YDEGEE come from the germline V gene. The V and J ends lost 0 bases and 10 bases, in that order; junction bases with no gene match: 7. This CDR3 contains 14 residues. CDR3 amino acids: CASSLGGTAVPQHF. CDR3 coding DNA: TGTGCCAGCAGCTTGGGGGGGACAGCCGTTCCCCAGCATTTT.

Here the CDR3 reads CASSPGTGVSGYTF. The CDR3 region has the DNA TGTGCCAGCAGTCCCGGGACAGGTGTTTCTGGCTACACCTTC. The V and J genes are TRBV27 and TRBJ1-2, with 8 positions matching TRBD1. Trimming cost V 5 bases and J 7 bases; bases outside gene matches: 9. In germline, CDR1 is MNHEY, CDR2 SMNVEV (reference sequence). The CDR3 length is 14 residues.

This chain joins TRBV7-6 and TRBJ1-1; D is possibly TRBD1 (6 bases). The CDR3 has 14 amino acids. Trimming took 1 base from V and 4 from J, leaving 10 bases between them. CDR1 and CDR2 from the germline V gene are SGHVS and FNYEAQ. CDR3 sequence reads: CASSLGRGTTEAFF. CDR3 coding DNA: TGTGCCAGCAGCTTAGGCAGGGGCACCACTGAAGCTTTCTTT.

CDR3 nucleotides: TGTGCCAGCAGCCCCATTACGGGGGGCAGGGTAAAACTGTTTTTT. Protein product: CASSPITGGRVKLFF. The chain couples TRBV4-2 to TRBJ1-4; D perhaps matches TRBD1 (6 bases). CDR3 length: 15 residues. Trimming shortened V by 4 bases and J by 10 bases, and 19 bases separated the two germline ends. In germline, CDR1 is LGHNA, CDR2 YNFKEQ.

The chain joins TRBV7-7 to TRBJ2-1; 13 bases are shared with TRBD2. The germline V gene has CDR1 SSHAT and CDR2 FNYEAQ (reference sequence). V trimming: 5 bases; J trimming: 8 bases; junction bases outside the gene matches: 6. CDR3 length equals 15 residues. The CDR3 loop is CASSPRTSGSDEQFF. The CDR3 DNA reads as TGTGCCAGCAGCCCCCGGACTAGCGGGAGTGATGAGCAGTTCTTC.

The CDR3 protein is CASSRRGDTEAFF. DNA of the CDR3: TGTGCCAGCAGTCGCAGGGGCGACACTGAAGCTTTCTTT. The chain couples TRBV28 to TRBJ1-1; tentatively, D is TRBD1 (6 bases). Trimming pared 5 bases from V and 3 bases from J, leaving 10 bases between. The CDR3 totals 13 residues. In germline, CDR1 is MDHEN, CDR2 SYDVKM.

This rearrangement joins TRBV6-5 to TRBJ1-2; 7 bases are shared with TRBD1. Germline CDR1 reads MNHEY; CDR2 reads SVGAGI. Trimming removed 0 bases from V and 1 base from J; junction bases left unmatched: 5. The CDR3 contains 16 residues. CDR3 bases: TGTGCCAGCAGTTACTCCGGGACAGCCTTTAACTATGGCTACACCTTC. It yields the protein CASSYSGTAFNYGYTF.

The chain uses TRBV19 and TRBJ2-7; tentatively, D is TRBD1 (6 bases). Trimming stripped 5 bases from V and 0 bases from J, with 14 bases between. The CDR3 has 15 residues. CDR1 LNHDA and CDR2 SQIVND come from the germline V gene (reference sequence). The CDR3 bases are TGTGCCAGTAGTGTACAGGGATCAGGCTCCTACGAGCAGTACTTC. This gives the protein CASSVQGSGSYEQYF.

Here the CDR3 DNA reads TGCGCCAGCAGTGACGGGTGGCGGGGCGCCTACGAGCAGTACTTC. Its protein is CASSDGWRGAYEQYF. The chain links TRBV10-2 to TRBJ2-7, with a possible D match to TRBD2 (6 bases). Trimming left V 3 bases short and J 2 bases short, with 14 bases between. Germline CDR1 and CDR2: WSHSY and SAAADI. This CDR3 is 15 amino acids long.

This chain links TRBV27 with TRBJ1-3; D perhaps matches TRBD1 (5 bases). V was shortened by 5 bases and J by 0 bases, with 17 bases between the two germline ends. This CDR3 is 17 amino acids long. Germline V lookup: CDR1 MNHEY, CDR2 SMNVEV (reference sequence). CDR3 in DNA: TGTGCCAGCAGTCTAACGGGGGTTTTGACCTCTGGAAACACCATATATTTT. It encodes CASSLTGVLTSGNTIYF.

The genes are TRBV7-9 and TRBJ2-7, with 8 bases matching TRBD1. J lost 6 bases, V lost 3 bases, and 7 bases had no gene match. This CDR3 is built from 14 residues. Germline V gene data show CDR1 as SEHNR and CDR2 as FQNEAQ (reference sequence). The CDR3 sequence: CASSLRQGIGEQYF. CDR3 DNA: TGTGCCAGCAGCTTGCGACAGGGGATCGGCGAGCAGTACTTC.

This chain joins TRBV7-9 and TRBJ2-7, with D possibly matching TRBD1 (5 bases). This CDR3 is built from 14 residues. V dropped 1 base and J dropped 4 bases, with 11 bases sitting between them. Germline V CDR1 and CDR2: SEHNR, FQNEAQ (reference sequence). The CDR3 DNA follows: TGTGCCAGCAGCTTAGAGGGGCTGGATTACGAGCAGTACTTC. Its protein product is CASSLEGLDYEQYF.

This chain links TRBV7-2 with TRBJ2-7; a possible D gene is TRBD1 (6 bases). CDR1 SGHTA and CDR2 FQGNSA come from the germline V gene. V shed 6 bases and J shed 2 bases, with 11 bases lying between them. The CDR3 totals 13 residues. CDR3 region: CASSRWTAYEQYF. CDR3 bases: TGTGCCAGCAGTAGGTGGACAGCCTACGAGCAGTACTTC.